This T cell receptor (beta chain) originates from a study of cytomegalovirus exposure and HLA in healthy donors. The CDR3 is made up of 15 amino acids. Trimming stripped 3 bases from V and 0 bases from J, with 9 bases between. Per the germline V gene, CDR1 is SGHVS and CDR2 is FQNEAQ. A multiplex PCR was run with 60 Vbeta primers and 13 Jbeta primers. Data came from immunoSEQ multiplex PCR; TCRdb stores just in-frame clones and leaves some out. Here the sample spans approximately 150,000 clones, roughly 80% being singletons. General study points: CMV serostatus was the only immune exposure information that was available. A missense variant in DCLRE1C was later tied to TCR beta V- and J-gene trimming.

With regard to this clone: The target antigen is unknown.

Sequencing was done on a sample of PBMCs. The receptor comes from a man aged 50-60 years in good health and CMV-seropositive. The chain joins TRBV7-8 to TRBJ1-3, with D possibly TRBD1 on 6 matching bases. CDR3 sequence reads: CASSFGQHSGNTIYF. In DNA, the CDR3 is TGTGCCAGCAGCTTCGGACAGCACTCTGGAAACACCATATATTTT. Looking up the rest from reference TRBV7-8 and TRBJ1-3 gives the full variable domain: GAGVSQSPRYKVAKRGQDVALRCDPISGHVSLFWYQQALGQGPEFLTYFQNEAQLDKSGLPSDRFFAERPEGSVSTLKIQRTQQEDSAVYLCASSFGQHSGNTIYFGEGSWLTVV.